Sequencing of this T cell receptor beta chain was carried out in a study of spatial heterogeneity in lung cancer. Across the whole study: Patients with untreated early-stage non-small cell lung cancer, numbering 72, were the donors.

The CDR3 extends over 12 amino acids. Trimming pared 1 base from V and 1 base from J, leaving 1 base between. Germline V gene lookup returns CDR1 DFQATT and CDR2 SNEGSKA (reference sequence). Comments on this clonotype: Its specificity is unknown.

Time point denoted: blood at routine non-recurrence follow-up after resection. Frozen PBMC, nontumor lung or tumor provided whole RNA, which was sequenced unsorted. General study results and limits: Among blood samples, ubiquitous expanded tumor TCRs appeared more at resection than at follow-up.

Every TCR cDNA molecule bore a unique molecular identifier. Using its own MiXCR run on the 5' RACE reads, TCRdb lists one record per CDR3 protein. The sample shows about 120,000 distinct CDR3 sequences, more than 9% of them seen only once. The sample here was PBMCs, taken at follow-up. V and J are TRBV20-1 and TRBJ2-2, with D hard to call. The TCR comes from a male donor with early-stage non-small cell lung cancer. The CDR3 coding sequence is TGCAGTGCTAGAGGGAACACCGGGGAGCTGTTTTTT. Its translation: CSARGNTGELFF.